This T cell receptor (beta chain) was found in a study of shared clonotypes between healthy human individuals. The CDR3 length is 18 residues. Per germline, CDR1 SEHNR and CDR2 FQNEAQ (reference sequence). Trimming cost V 4 bases and J 4 bases; bases outside gene matches: 10. Concerning this clone itself: What it recognizes is unknown.

Some clones are missing from TCRdb's copy, which holds only in-frame ones; the method was immunoSEQ multiplex PCR. The sample lists about 180,000 clones, approximately 95% occurring once. Study-level findings and limits: Since donors were few, the genetic and exposure-history diversity represented was limited.

This sequence was found in a woman younger than 45 in good health. Sequencing was performed on naive CD4+ T cells sorted from blood. The subset here: CD45RA+ positively selected. This sequence joins TRBV7-9 and TRBJ2-5; TRBD2 aligns across 15 bases. The CDR3 here is CASSSTPGTSGRSETQYF. CDR3 sequence (DNA): TGTGCCAGCAGCTCTACCCCCGGGACTAGCGGGAGGTCAGAGACCCAGTACTTC.